These 26 T cell receptor beta chains originate from one sample sequenced in a study of T cell responses to AZD1222 COVID-19 vaccine. Assay: immunoSEQ multiplex PCR; the TCRdb copy retains only in-frame clones and omits some. The sample contains about 92,000 clones, approximately 90% of which appear only once. The input for sequencing was peripheral blood, taken on day 0 of AZD1222 vaccination. The receptor source for this set is an adult in good health.

The chain is built from TRBV7-9 and TRBJ1-2; D possibly corresponds to TRBD1 (5 bases). Looked up from germline, CDR1 is SEHNR and CDR2 is FQNEAQ (reference sequence). Trimming cost V 1 base and J 6 bases, with 18 bases left between them. CDR3 length equals 16 residues. The CDR3 loop reads CASSLEYAGGRNGYTF. The DNA of the CDR3 is TGTGCCAGCAGCTTAGAATATGCGGGGGGACGTAATGGCTACACCTTC.

On this clone: A read error may account for a junction end that differs from germline. V and J are TRBV30 and TRBJ1-2; D is unclear. The germline V gene encodes CDR1 GTSNPN and CDR2 SVGIG (reference sequence). This CDR3 contains 11 residues. CDR3 in amino acids: CAWSVSFGQSF. Written as DNA, the CDR3 is TGTGCCTGGAGTGTAAGCTTCGGCCAATCTTTC.

The table lists this clone with a few counts. The chain joins TRBV12-2 to TRBJ2-3; the table's D call of TRBD2 was not tested on the DNA. TRBV12-2 is shown as a pseudogene. The length of the CDR3 is 15 residues. The CDR3 DNA is TGTGCAAGTCGCTTAAAGGTCCAAGCGGAAGATACGCAGTATTTT. This codes for CASRLKVQAEDTQYF.

The chain joins TRBV19 to TRBJ1-2; TRBD1 might be the D (5 bases). Per germline, CDR1 LNHDA and CDR2 SQIVND (reference sequence). This CDR3 spans 13 amino acids. V lost 3 bases to trimming and J lost 4 bases, with 9 bases between them. CDR3 bases: TGTGCCAGTAGTATGGGGCAGCCCTATGGCTACACCTTC. This translates into CASSMGQPYGYTF.

This sequence joins TRBV11-3 and TRBJ2-3, with D perhaps matching TRBD1 or TRBD2 (6 bases each). This CDR3 comprises 15 residues. The ends were cut back, 1 base at V and 1 base at J, with 9 bases in the middle. Germline loops: CDR1 SGHNT, CDR2 YENEEA. The CDR3: CASSLGGGRTDTQYF. CDR3 nucleotide sequence: TGTGCCAGCAGCTTAGGAGGGGGGCGCACAGATACGCAGTATTTT. The full variable domain, in which reference TRBV11-3 and TRBJ2-3 provide the parts outside the CDR3, is EAGVVQSPRYKIIEKKQPVAFWCNPISGHNTLYWYLQNLGQGPELLIRYENEEAVDDSQLPKDRFSAERLKGVDSTLKIQPAELGDSAVYLCASSLGGGRTDTQYFGPGTRLTVL.

The V and J genes are TRBV5-1 and TRBJ2-2; D could derive from TRBD1 or TRBD2 (5 bases each). Germline V gene data show CDR1 as SGHRS and CDR2 as YFSETQ. Between the trimmed V and J ends, which lost 1 base and 3 bases, there was a span of 7 bases. CDR3 length equals 14 residues. The CDR3: CASSLQGDTGELFF. CDR3 coding DNA: TGCGCCAGCAGCTTGCAGGGAGACACCGGGGAGCTGTTTTTT. The variable domain in full, with the rest retrieved from reference TRBV5-1 and TRBJ2-2, is KAGVTQTPRYLIKTRGQQVTLSCSPISGHRSVSWYQQTPGQGLQFLFEYFSETQRNKGNFPGRFSGRQFSNSRSEMNVSTLELGDSALYLCASSLQGDTGELFFGEGSRLTVL.

The chain couples TRBV12-3 or TRBV12-4 to TRBJ2-3; D unclear. With 6 bases removed from V and 1 base from J, the gap between germline ends came to 8 bases. The CDR3 is made up of 13 amino acids. CDR3 sequence (DNA): TGTGCCAGCAGGGGGTTGGGCACAGATACGCAGTATTTT. Its translation is CASRGLGTDTQYF.

This clone has more than one count but fewer than ten. V usage is TRBV4-2 and J usage is TRBJ2-3; 8 bases match TRBD2. CDR3 length: 17 amino acids. J was trimmed by 0 bases and V by 0 bases; bases with no gene match: 5. Germline-derived CDR1 and CDR2 are LGHNA and YNFKEQ. CDR3: CASSQERAGVSTDTQYF. As DNA, the CDR3 is TGTGCCAGCAGCCAAGAGAGAGCGGGGGTTAGCACAGATACGCAGTATTTT.

The rearrangement links TRBV19 to TRBJ2-6; no clear D. The CDR3 length is 15 residues. The V gene's germline CDR1 is LNHDA and CDR2 SQIVND (reference sequence). The germline V and J ends were trimmed by 5 bases and 0 bases, with 8 bases remaining between them. The CDR3: CASSEQSSGANVLTF. The CDR3 DNA reads as TGTGCCAGTAGTGAACAGAGCTCTGGGGCCAACGTCCTGACTTTC.

The rearrangement uses TRBV18 and TRBJ2-5; D is perhaps TRBD1 (5 bases). The CDR3 covers 15 residues. Germline lookup yields CDR1 KGHSH and CDR2 LQKENI. Trimming took off 1 base at V and 2 bases at J, with 11 bases between the two ends. The CDR3 spells CASSPLQVSQETQYF. The CDR3, as DNA: TGTGCCAGCTCACCACTACAGGTGTCGCAAGAGACCCAGTACTTC.

This sequence joins TRBV19 and TRBJ2-5, with D possibly being TRBD1 or TRBD2 (6 bases each). The CDR3 loop spans 16 amino acids. Between the trimmed V and J ends, which lost 5 bases and 1 base, there was a span of 17 bases. The germline V gene encodes CDR1 LNHDA and CDR2 SQIVND (reference sequence). The CDR3 sequence is CASSHTKQGGQETQYF. As DNA, the CDR3 is TGTGCCAGTAGTCACACAAAACAGGGAGGCCAAGAGACCCAGTACTTC.

V and J are TRBV6-5 and TRBJ2-3; the match to TRBD1 covers 9 bases. The germline V gene has CDR1 MNHEY and CDR2 SVGAGI. V gave up 8 bases and J gave up 7 bases; unmatched junction bases: 10. The CDR3 extends over 14 amino acids. The CDR3: CASGGTGLGNTQYF. CDR3 nucleotide sequence: TGTGCCAGCGGGGGGACAGGGCTGGGGAATACGCAGTATTTT.

J is TRBJ2-3 and V is TRBV6-6, with unresolved D. This CDR3 comprises 14 residues. From germline, CDR1 is MNHNY and CDR2 SVGAGI (reference sequence). V was shortened by 2 bases and J by 1 base, with 7 bases between the two germline ends. CDR3 coding DNA: TGTGCCAGCAGTTACCAGACCGGCACAGATACGCAGTATTTT. This translates into CASSYQTGTDTQYF.

This clone was observed a single time. The chain couples TRBV2 to TRBJ2-7; TRBD1 aligns across 8 bases. The CDR3 consists of 15 residues. Germline V gene sequence: CDR1 SNHLY, CDR2 FYNNEI. J gave up 1 base and V 1 base, and 3 bases lay outside the gene matches. The CDR3 loop is CASSEGTGFSYEQYF. The CDR3 nucleotides read TGTGCCAGCAGTGAAGGGACAGGGTTTTCCTACGAGCAGTACTTC. Based on the CDR3 plus reference TRBV2 and TRBJ2-7, the full variable domain is EPEVTQTPSHQVTQMGQEVILRCVPISNHLYFYWYRQILGQKVEFLVSFYNNEISEKSEIFDDQFSVERPDGSNFTLKIRSTKLEDSAMYFCASSEGTGFSYEQYFGPGTRLTVT.

The CDR3 sequence: CASSEAYGHGNQPQHF. The CDR3 DNA sequence: TGTGCCAGCAGTGAAGCCTATGGACACGGCAATCAGCCCCAGCATTTT. The chain recombines TRBV2 with TRBJ1-5; a weak D match, TRBD1 (5 bases). Trimming left V 0 bases short and J 2 bases short, with 11 bases between. Germline values: CDR1 SNHLY, CDR2 FYNNEI. This CDR3 is 16 amino acids long.

The rearrangement links TRBV29-1 to TRBJ1-1; TRBD1 is a possible D gene (5 bases). Deletions cut 5 bases from V and 6 bases from J, with 19 bases between. Germline V gives CDR1 SQVTM, CDR2 ANQGSEA. The CDR3 runs 14 residues. The CDR3 coding sequence is TGCAGCGTTCTTTCCTTCCAAACAGGCCCTGAAGCTTTCTTT. This sequence encodes CSVLSFQTGPEAFF.

The chain combines TRBV5-1 with TRBJ1-2; 8 nucleotides align to TRBD1. The CDR3 totals 16 residues. Germline V lookup: CDR1 SGHRS, CDR2 YFSETQ. Germline trimming cut 4 bases from V and 0 bases from J; bases unmatched to any gene: 8. CDR3 region: CASSSGTGSANYGYTF. The CDR3 nucleotides read TGCGCCAGCAGCAGCGGGACAGGTTCAGCTAACTATGGCTACACCTTC.

The table lists this clone with a count of one. The chain combines TRBV2 with TRBJ1-4; TRBD1 matches 7 bases. The CDR3 loop spans 15 amino acids. The V gene end was trimmed by 6 bases and the J gene end by 5 bases; junction bases not matched to a gene: 9. Germline CDR1 SNHLY, CDR2 FYNNEI. CDR3 DNA sequence: TGTGCCAGCAGCCTGTGGACAGGAGAGAATGAAAAACTGTTTTTT. This sequence encodes CASSLWTGENEKLFF. Full variable domain (remainder filled in from reference TRBV2 and TRBJ1-4): EPEVTQTPSHQVTQMGQEVILRCVPISNHLYFYWYRQILGQKVEFLVSFYNNEISEKSEIFDDQFSVERPDGSNFTLKIRSTKLEDSAMYFCASSLWTGENEKLFFGSGTQLSVL.

This chain links TRBV30 with TRBJ1-2, with 9 bases lining up with TRBD1. Germline CDR1 reads GTSNPN; CDR2 reads SVGIG (reference sequence). The CDR3 is 19 residues long. V dropped 7 bases and J dropped 5; count of bases not matched to a gene: 26. This CDR3 is CALVLDRGSPNHTSYGYTF. CDR3 DNA sequence: TGTGCCTTGGTGCTCGACAGGGGGAGCCCGAACCATACTAGTTATGGCTACACCTTC.

This sequence joins TRBV7-2 and TRBJ2-5; 8 nucleotides agree with TRBD2. CDR3 size: 19 residues. V shed 2 bases and J 2 bases; nucleotides not matched to a gene: 16. Germline CDR1 SGHTA, CDR2 FQGNSA. The CDR3 DNA reads TGTGCCAGCAGCTTAAGCGCCACCGGGATAGCGGGGCTTCAAGAGACCCAGTACTTC. Translated, it gives CASSLSATGIAGLQETQYF.

This rearrangement joins TRBV4-2 to TRBJ2-3, with 9 bases identical to TRBD2. The V gene end was trimmed by 4 bases and the J gene end by 0 bases; junction bases not matched to a gene: 8. Germline-derived CDR1 and CDR2 are LGHNA and YNFKEQ. The CDR3 loop spans 17 amino acids. CDR3 sequence: CASSPLSGGLSTDTQYF. The CDR3 DNA sequence: TGTGCCAGCAGCCCCTTGAGCGGGGGGCTGAGCACAGATACGCAGTATTTT.

The J gene is TRBJ2-7, the V gene TRBV28; D uncertain. CDR3 length: 14 residues. Per the germline V gene, CDR1 is MDHEN and CDR2 is SYDVKM. The V and J ends lost 2 bases and 1 base respectively, with 9 bases between them. The CDR3 reads CASSLRLVSYEQYF. The CDR3 DNA reads as TGTGCCAGCAGTTTACGTCTGGTTTCCTACGAGCAGTACTTC.

The chain links TRBV6-5 to TRBJ1-2; D ambiguous. From germline, CDR1 is MNHEY and CDR2 SVGAGI. V gave up 7 bases and J gave up 7 bases, with 22 bases separating them. The length of the CDR3 is 15 residues. The CDR3: CASTRRPSDPSGYTF. CDR3 DNA sequence: TGTGCCAGCACTAGACGCCCCTCTGATCCGAGTGGCTACACCTTC.

The CDR3: CASSATMWTGALYGYTF. The DNA for the CDR3 is TGTGCCAGCAGTGCGACAATGTGGACAGGGGCCCTTTATGGCTACACCTTC. The chain recombines TRBV27 with TRBJ1-2; 9 bases are a match to TRBD1. V was clipped by 5 bases and J by 5 bases; unmatched bases: 15. This CDR3 is built from 17 residues. Germline values: CDR1 MNHEY, CDR2 SMNVEV (reference sequence).

The chain employs TRBV19 and TRBJ1-6; TRBD1 aligns across 10 bases. Germline V gene lookup returns CDR1 LNHDA and CDR2 SQIVND (reference sequence). Losses at the gene ends were 5 bases for V and 9 bases for J; bases not matched to a gene: 7. The CDR3 loop spans 15 amino acids. CDR3 in amino acids: CASSDLGQGSSPLHF. In DNA, the CDR3 is TGTGCCAGTAGTGATCTGGGACAGGGGTCTTCACCCCTCCACTTT. The full variable domain, rest sourced from reference TRBV19 and TRBJ1-6, is DGGITQSPKYLFRKEGQNVTLSCEQNLNHDAMYWYRQDPGQGLRLIYYSQIVNDFQKGDIAEGYSVSREKKESFPLTVTSAQKNPTAFYLCASSDLGQGSSPLHFGNGTRLTVT.

The sample holds one count of this clone. This rearrangement joins TRBV6-5 to TRBJ1-4, with 8 bases fitting TRBD1. The CDR3 sequence is 14 residues long. After removal of 0 bases from V and 9 bases from J, the junction contained 3 bases not matched to a gene. The germline V gene has CDR1 MNHEY and CDR2 SVGAGI. This chain's CDR3 is CASSYSGQVQKLFF. The CDR3 DNA is TGTGCCAGCAGTTACTCGGGACAGGTCCAAAAACTGTTTTTT.